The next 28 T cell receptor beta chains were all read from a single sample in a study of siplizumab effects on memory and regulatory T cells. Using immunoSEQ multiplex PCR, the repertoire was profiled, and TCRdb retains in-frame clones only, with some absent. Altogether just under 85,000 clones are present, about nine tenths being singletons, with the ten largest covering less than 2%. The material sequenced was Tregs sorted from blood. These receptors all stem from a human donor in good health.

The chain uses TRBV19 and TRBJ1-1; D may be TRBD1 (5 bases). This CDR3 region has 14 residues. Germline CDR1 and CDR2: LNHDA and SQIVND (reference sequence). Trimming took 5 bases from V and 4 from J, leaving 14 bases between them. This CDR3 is CASSAAGLPTEAFF. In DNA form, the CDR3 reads TGTGCCAGTAGTGCAGCAGGGCTTCCCACTGAAGCTTTCTTT.

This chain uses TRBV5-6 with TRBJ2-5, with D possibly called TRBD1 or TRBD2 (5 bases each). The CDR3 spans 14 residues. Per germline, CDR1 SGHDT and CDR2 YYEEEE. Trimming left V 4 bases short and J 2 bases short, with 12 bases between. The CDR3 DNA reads TGTGCCAGCAGCCCACCGGGGCTACAAGAGACCCAGTACTTC. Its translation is CASSPPGLQETQYF.

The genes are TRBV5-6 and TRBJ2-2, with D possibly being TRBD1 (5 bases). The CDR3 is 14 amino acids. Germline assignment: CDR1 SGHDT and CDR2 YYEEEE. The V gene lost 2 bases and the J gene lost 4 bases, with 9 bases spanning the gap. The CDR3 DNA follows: TGTGCCAGCAGCTTAGGGCAGGGCACCGGGGAGCTGTTTTTT. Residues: CASSLGQGTGELFF.

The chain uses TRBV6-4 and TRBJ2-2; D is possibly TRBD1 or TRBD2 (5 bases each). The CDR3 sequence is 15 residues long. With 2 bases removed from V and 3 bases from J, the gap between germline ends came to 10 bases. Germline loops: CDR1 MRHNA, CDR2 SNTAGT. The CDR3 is CASSDRGTHTGELFF. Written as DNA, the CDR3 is TGTGCCAGCAGTGACCGGGGCACCCACACCGGGGAGCTGTTTTTT.

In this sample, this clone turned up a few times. CDR3 amino acids: CASSISWGRTDKTEKLFF. The CDR3 DNA sequence: TGTGCCAGTAGTATATCTTGGGGAAGGACAGATAAGACCGAAAAACTGTTTTTT. This rearrangement joins TRBV19 to TRBJ1-4; TRBD1 might be the D (6 bases). Germline-derived CDR1 and CDR2 are LNHDA and SQIVND (reference sequence). V was trimmed by 2 bases and J by 8 bases, leaving 24 bases between them. The CDR3 runs to 18 residues.

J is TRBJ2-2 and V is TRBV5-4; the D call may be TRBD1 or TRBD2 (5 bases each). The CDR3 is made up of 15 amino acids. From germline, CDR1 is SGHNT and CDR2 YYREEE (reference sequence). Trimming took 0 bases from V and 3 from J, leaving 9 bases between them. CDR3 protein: CASSLGRGDTGELFF. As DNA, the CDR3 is TGTGCCAGCAGCTTGGGACGGGGCGACACCGGGGAGCTGTTTTTT.

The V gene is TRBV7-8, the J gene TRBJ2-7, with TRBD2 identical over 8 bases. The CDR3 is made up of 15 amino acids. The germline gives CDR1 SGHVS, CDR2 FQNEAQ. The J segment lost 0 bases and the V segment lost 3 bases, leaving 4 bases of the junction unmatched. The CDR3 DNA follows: TGTGCCAGCAGCTTCGGGGGGGCGGGCTCCTACGAGCAGTACTTC. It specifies CASSFGGAGSYEQYF. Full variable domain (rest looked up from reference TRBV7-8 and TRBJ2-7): GAGVSQSPRYKVAKRGQDVALRCDPISGHVSLFWYQQALGQGPEFLTYFQNEAQLDKSGLPSDRFFAERPEGSVSTLKIQRTQQEDSAVYLCASSFGGAGSYEQYFGPGTRLTVT.

CDR3 DNA sequence: TGTGCCAGCCGCGGCGGGGCCGCCCGGACCCATGAGCAGTTCTTC. This codes for CASRGGAARTHEQFF. This rearrangement joins TRBV27 to TRBJ2-1, with D possibly matching TRBD2 (6 bases). The V end lost 8 bases, the J end lost 8 bases, and 22 bases lay between the germline ends. This CDR3 region has 15 residues. The germline V gene encodes CDR1 MNHEY and CDR2 SMNVEV (reference sequence).

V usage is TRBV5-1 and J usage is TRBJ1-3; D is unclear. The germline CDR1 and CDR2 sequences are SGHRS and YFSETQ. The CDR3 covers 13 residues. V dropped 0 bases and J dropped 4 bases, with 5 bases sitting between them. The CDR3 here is CASSLGVGNTIYF. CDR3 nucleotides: TGCGCCAGCAGCTTGGGGGTCGGAAACACCATATATTTT.

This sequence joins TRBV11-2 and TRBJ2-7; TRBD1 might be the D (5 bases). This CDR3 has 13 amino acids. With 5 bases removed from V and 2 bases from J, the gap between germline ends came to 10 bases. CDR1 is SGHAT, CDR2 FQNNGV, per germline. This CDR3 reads CASSPRGPYEQYF. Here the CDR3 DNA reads TGTGCCAGCAGCCCAAGGGGCCCCTACGAGCAGTACTTC.

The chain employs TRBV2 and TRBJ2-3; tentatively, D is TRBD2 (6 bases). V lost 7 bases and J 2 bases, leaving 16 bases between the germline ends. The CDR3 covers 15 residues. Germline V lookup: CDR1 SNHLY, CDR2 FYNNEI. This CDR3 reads CASTKEGQTTDTQYF. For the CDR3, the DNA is TGTGCCAGCACAAAGGAGGGGCAGACCACAGATACGCAGTATTTT. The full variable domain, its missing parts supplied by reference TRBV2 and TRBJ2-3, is EPEVTQTPSHQVTQMGQEVILRCVPISNHLYFYWYRQILGQKVEFLVSFYNNEISEKSEIFDDQFSVERPDGSNFTLKIRSTKLEDSAMYFCASTKEGQTTDTQYFGPGTRLTVL.

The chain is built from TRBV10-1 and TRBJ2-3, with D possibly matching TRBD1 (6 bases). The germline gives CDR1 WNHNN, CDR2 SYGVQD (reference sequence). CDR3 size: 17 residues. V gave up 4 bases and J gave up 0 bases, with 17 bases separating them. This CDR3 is CASSAQGFRPSTDTQYF. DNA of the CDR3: TGCGCCAGCAGTGCTCAGGGGTTTCGCCCTAGCACAGATACGCAGTATTTT.

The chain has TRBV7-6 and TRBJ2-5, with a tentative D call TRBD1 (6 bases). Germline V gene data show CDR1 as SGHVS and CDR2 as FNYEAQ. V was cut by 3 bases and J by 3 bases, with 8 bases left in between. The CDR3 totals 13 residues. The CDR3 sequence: CASSFRDKETQYF. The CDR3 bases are TGTGCCAGCAGCTTCCGGGACAAAGAGACCCAGTACTTC.

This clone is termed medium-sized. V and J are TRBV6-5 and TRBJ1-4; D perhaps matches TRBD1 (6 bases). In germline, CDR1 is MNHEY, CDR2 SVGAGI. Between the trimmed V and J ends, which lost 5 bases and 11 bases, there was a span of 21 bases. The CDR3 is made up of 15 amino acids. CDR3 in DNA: TGTGCCAGCAGTCCCCAGGGGAGGGGGATCGAGAAACTGTTTTTT. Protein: CASSPQGRGIEKLFF.

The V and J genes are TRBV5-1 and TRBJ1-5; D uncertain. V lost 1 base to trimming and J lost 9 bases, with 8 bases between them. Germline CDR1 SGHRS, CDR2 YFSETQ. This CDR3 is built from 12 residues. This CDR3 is CASSLSSGPQHF. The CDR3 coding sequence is TGCGCCAGCAGCTTGTCATCGGGGCCCCAGCATTTT. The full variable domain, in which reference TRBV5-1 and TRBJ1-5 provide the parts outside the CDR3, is KAGVTQTPRYLIKTRGQQVTLSCSPISGHRSVSWYQQTPGQGLQFLFEYFSETQRNKGNFPGRFSGRQFSNSRSEMNVSTLELGDSALYLCASSLSSGPQHFGDGTRLSIL.

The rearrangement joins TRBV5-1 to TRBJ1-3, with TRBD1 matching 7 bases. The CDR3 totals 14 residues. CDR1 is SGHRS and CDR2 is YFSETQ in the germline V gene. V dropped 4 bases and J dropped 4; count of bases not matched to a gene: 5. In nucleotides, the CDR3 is TGCGCCAGCAGCATACAGGGGAACGGAAACACCATATATTTT. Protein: CASSIQGNGNTIYF.

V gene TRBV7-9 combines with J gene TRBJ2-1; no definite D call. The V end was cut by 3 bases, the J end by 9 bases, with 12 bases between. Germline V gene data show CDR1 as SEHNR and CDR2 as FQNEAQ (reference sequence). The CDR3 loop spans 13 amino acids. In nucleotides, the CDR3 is TGTGCCAGCAGCTTGACTCAGGTTCGTGAGCAGTTCTTC. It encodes CASSLTQVREQFF.

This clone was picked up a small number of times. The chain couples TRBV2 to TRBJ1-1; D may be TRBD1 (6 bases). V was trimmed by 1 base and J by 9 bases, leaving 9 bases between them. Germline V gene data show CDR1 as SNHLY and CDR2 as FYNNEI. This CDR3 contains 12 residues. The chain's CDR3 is CASSEVGGQAFF. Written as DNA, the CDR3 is TGTGCCAGCAGTGAAGTCGGGGGGCAAGCTTTCTTT.

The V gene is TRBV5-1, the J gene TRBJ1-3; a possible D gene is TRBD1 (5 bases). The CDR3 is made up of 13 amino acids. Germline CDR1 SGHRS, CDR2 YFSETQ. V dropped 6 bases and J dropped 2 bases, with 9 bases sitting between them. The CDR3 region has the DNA TGCGCCAGCACGTGGGACGCTGGAAACACCATATATTTT. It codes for CASTWDAGNTIYF.

CDR3 protein: CASSGPTGRETQYF. In DNA, the CDR3 is TGTGCCAGCAGCGGACCCACAGGGAGGGAGACCCAGTACTTC. The chain links TRBV7-7 to TRBJ2-5, with D perhaps TRBD1 or TRBD2 (6 bases each). The germline CDR1 and CDR2 sequences are SSHAT and FNYEAQ (reference sequence). V shed 5 bases and J shed 5 bases, with 15 bases lying between them. The length of the CDR3 is 14 residues.

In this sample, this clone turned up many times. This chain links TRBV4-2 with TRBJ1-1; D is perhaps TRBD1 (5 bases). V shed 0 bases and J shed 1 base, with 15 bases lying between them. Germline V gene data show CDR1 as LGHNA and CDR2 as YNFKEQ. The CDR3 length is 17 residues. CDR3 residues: CASSQDLIRTPNTEAFF. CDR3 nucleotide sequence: TGTGCCAGCAGCCAAGATTTGATCAGGACACCGAACACTGAAGCTTTCTTT.

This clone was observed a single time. The CDR3 region has the DNA TGTGCCAGTAGTATATTGGCAGGGCTTAATCAGCCCCAGCATTTT. Encoded protein: CASSILAGLNQPQHF. The chain recombines TRBV19 with TRBJ1-5; weak D call: TRBD1 (5 bases). Looked up from germline, CDR1 is LNHDA and CDR2 is SQIVND (reference sequence). Trimming cost V 2 bases and J 4 bases, with 12 bases left between them. The CDR3 runs to 15 residues.

CDR3 protein: CASSEGGRILTDTQYF. The CDR3 DNA sequence: TGCGCCAGCAGTGAGGGGGGCCGAATCCTCACAGATACGCAGTATTTT. The V and J genes are TRBV10-2 and TRBJ2-3, with D perhaps TRBD1 (6 bases). The CDR3 runs to 16 residues. The V end was cut by 2 bases, the J end by 2 bases, with 14 bases between. Germline CDR1 WSHSY, CDR2 SAAADI.

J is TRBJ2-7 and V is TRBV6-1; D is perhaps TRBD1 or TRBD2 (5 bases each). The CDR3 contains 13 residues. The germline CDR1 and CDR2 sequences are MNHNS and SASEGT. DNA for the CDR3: TGTGCATCCCGGGACGGTAACTCCTACGAGCAGTACTTC. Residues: CASRDGNSYEQYF.

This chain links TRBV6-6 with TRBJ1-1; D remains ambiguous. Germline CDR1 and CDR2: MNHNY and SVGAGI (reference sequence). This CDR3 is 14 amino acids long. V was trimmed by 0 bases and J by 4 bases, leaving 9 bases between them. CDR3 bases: TGTGCCAGCAGTTACTCCGGGGAAACCACTGAAGCTTTCTTT. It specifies CASSYSGETTEAFF.

The CDR3 loop is CASSMERQFFSGNTIYF. CDR3 in DNA: TGTGCCAGTAGTATGGAGAGACAGTTCTTCTCTGGAAACACCATATATTTT. The V call is TRBV19, the J call TRBJ1-3; tentatively, D is TRBD1 (5 bases). V shed 3 bases and J shed 0 bases, with 15 bases lying between them. The CDR3 has 17 residues. Germline V gene lookup returns CDR1 LNHDA and CDR2 SQIVND (reference sequence).

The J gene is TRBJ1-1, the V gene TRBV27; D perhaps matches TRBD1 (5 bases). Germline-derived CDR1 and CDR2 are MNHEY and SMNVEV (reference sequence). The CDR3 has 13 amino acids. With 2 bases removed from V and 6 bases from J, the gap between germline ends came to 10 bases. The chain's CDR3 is CASSLTLRAEAFF. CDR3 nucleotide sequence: TGTGCCAGCAGTTTAACCCTCAGGGCTGAAGCTTTCTTT.

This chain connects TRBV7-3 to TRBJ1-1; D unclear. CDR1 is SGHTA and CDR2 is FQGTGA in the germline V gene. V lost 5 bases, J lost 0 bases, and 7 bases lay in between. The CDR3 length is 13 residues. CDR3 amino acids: CASSPGMNTEAFF. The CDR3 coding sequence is TGTGCCAGCAGCCCGGGAATGAACACTGAAGCTTTCTTT. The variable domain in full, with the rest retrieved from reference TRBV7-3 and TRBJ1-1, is GAGVSQTPSNKVTEKGKYVELRCDPISGHTALYWYRQSLGQGPEFLIYFQGTGAADDSGLPNDRFFAVRPEGSVSTLKIQRTERGDSAVYLCASSPGMNTEAFFGQGTRLTVV.